In its sample, the clone carrying this TCR beta chain was seen once. Its target is not known. This record belongs to a study of identifying expanded T cells in peripheral blood. Notes on the study in general: Approximately two-week clone count variance significantly increased as total template count grew. Differentially abundant clones: 1 to 1.5 between replicates, 16.4 at two to three weeks, 19 to 20 at four.

The CDR3 is made up of 15 amino acids. Trimming shortened V by 5 bases and J by 3 bases, and 17 bases separated the two germline ends. CDR1 and CDR2 (germline): SGHAT, FQNNGV. During the collection period, no donor immune events like infections were recorded. Repertoires were generated with immunoSEQ multiplex PCR, while TCRdb's copy carries only in-frame clones and drops some. In the table there are about 84,000 clones, around 87% of which are singletons. Sequencing was carried out using blood. This TCR was sampled from a person aged 18 to 70 in good health. This chain links TRBV11-2 with TRBJ2-7; the D gene is possibly TRBD1 (6 bases). In DNA form, the CDR3 reads TGTGCCAGCAGCGCCGTGGGGGCGCAAAACTACGAGCAGTACTTC. Its translation is CASSAVGAQNYEQYF. Based on the CDR3 plus reference TRBV11-2 and TRBJ2-7, the full variable domain is EAGVAQSPRYKIIEKRQSVAFWCNPISGHATLYWYQQILGQGPKLLIQFQNNGVVDDSQLPKDRFSAERLKGVDSTLKIQPAKLEDSAVYLCASSAVGAQNYEQYFGPGTRLTVT.